Included here is one T cell receptor (beta chain) sequence, with context. Germline trimming cut 6 bases from V and 4 bases from J; bases unmatched to any gene: 9. Germline-derived CDR1 and CDR2 are MNHEY and SMNVEV (reference sequence). CDR3 size: 15 residues. The assay was immunoSEQ multiplex PCR, and TCRdb's table has in-frame clones only and misses some. Altogether around 30,000 clones are present, around 77% being singletons, with the ten largest covering under 20%. This entry belongs to a study of blood T cell repertoires in COVID-19. Study details: The cDNA or gDNA used as material had been derived from T cells, B-cell-depleted T cells, or PBMCs.

Sequences were obtained from peripheral blood. The clonotype was recovered from a human donor in a cohort sampled during active COVID-19. This chain joins TRBV27 and TRBJ1-3; TRBD1 matches 7 bases. This CDR3 reads CASSQYRGLGNTIYF. The CDR3 nucleotides are TGTGCCAGCAGCCAGTACAGGGGACTCGGAAACACCATATATTTT.